This TCR beta chain emerged from a study of vaccination effects on CD4 cells after COVID-19. Germline lookup yields CDR1 GTSNPN and CDR2 SVGIG (reference sequence). V lost 3 bases and J lost 7; bases outside the gene matches: 4. This CDR3 contains 14 residues. Concerning this clone itself: What it binds is not known.

Method: immunoSEQ multiplex PCR; TCRdb's copy keeps in-frame clones and lacks some. This sample has some 68,000 clones, with around 81% found just once. Sequencing in the ViraFEST assay came after antigen-specific CD4+ T cells had been expanded with viral peptide pools, which were used to stimulate PBMC. Culturing for around 10 days preceded CD4+ T cell isolation. It was two doses of either the BNT162b2 or mRNA-1273 vaccine that participants received. Sequenced here: CD4+ T cells from PBMCs cultured with HCoV-229E spike peptides, sampled after COVID-19 vaccination. The V gene is TRBV30, the J gene TRBJ1-6, with TRBD1 identical over 9 bases. The receptor was isolated from a human donor who received a COVID-19 vaccine. The CDR3 DNA reads TGTGCCTGGAGCAAAGGGACAGGGAATTCACCCCTCCACTTT. Translation: CAWSKGTGNSPLHF.